These 16 T cell receptor beta chains were all obtained from the same sample, sequenced in a study of CD8+CD57+ T cells in acquired aplastic anemia. It was genomic DNA that served as the template for profiling TCR beta VDJ and CDR3. TCRdb itself ran the reads through MiXCR, one entry per CDR3 protein. The sample lists 150,000 to 200,000 distinct CDR3 sequences, under 55% occurring once. Sequencing input: sorted CD4+, CD8+, or CD8+CD57+ T cells (not recorded which) from PBMCs. All receptors come from a human donor in good health.

This clonotype was counted at least ten times. The rearrangement links TRBV12-3 or TRBV12-4 to TRBJ1-6; possibly TRBD1 for D (6 bases). Trimming pared 6 bases from V and 10 bases from J, leaving 16 bases between. The CDR3 totals 14 residues. The CDR3 is CASSRAMQGSPLHF. Here the CDR3 DNA reads TGTGCCAGCAGCAGGGCCATGCAGGGGTCACCCCTCCACTTT.

Of note for this clonotype: Possible read error: a much larger clone is one base away. The chain links TRBV6-1 to TRBJ2-7; D not certain. In germline, CDR1 is MNHNS, CDR2 SASEGT. The length of the CDR3 is 12 residues. The CDR3 nucleotides are TGTGCCAGCAGCTCAGATAACTACGGGCAGTACTTC. Encoded protein: CASSSDNYGQYF.

This clonotype was observed many times. This chain's CDR3 is CASSLEGLGRNEQYF. Written as DNA, the CDR3 is TGTGCCAGCAGCTTAGAGGGACTAGGGAGGAACGAGCAGTACTTC. This sequence joins TRBV11-2 and TRBJ2-7, with 8 bases fitting TRBD2. Trimming removed 0 bases from V and 5 bases from J; junction bases left unmatched: 6. CDR3 size: 15 residues. CDR1 and CDR2 (germline): SGHAT, FQNNGV.

The V gene is TRBV29-1, the J gene TRBJ2-7; D gene uncertain. Germline V gene lookup returns CDR1 SQVTM and CDR2 ANQGSEA. V was trimmed by 8 bases and J by 0 bases, leaving 14 bases between them. The CDR3 is 13 residues long. The CDR3: CSPELATSYEQYF. In DNA, the CDR3 is TGCAGCCCGGAACTCGCTACCTCCTACGAGCAGTACTTC.

V usage is TRBV7-6 and J usage is TRBJ2-7; no clear D gene. V dropped 5 bases and J dropped 6 bases, with 11 bases sitting between them. There are 12 residues in the CDR3. The V gene's germline CDR1 is SGHVS and CDR2 FNYEAQ. CDR3 sequence: CASSPALGEQYF. The CDR3 DNA sequence: TGTGCCAGCAGCCCGGCTTTGGGCGAGCAGTACTTC.

V and J are TRBV20-1 and TRBJ2-7; 10 bases fit TRBD2. With V trimmed by 8 bases and J by 2 bases, 6 bases remained unmatched. This CDR3 region has 13 residues. Germline-derived CDR1 and CDR2 are DFQATT and SNEGSKA (reference sequence). DNA of the CDR3: TGCAGTTACTCCGGGACTAGCGCCTACGAGCAGTACTTC. Its protein is CSYSGTSAYEQYF.

The chain carries TRBV5-1 and TRBJ2-5; D gene unclear. V lost 4 bases, J lost 5 bases, and 12 bases lay in between. There are 13 residues in the CDR3. From germline, CDR1 is SGHRS and CDR2 YFSETQ. This CDR3 reads CASSGVTDETQYF. In nucleotides, the CDR3 is TGCGCCAGCAGCGGGGTTACCGACGAGACCCAGTACTTC.

There are many counts of this clonotype. V and J are TRBV7-9 and TRBJ2-1; D could derive from TRBD1 or TRBD2 (5 bases each). The CDR3 spans 16 residues. Germline loops: CDR1 SEHNR, CDR2 FQNEAQ (reference sequence). V gave up 1 base and J gave up 7 bases, with 17 bases separating them. CDR3 protein: CASSLVVGTSRNEQFF. The CDR3 DNA follows: TGTGCCAGCAGCTTAGTAGTCGGGACGTCTAGAAATGAGCAGTTCTTC.

This clonotype has more than one count but fewer than ten. The chain links TRBV7-2 to TRBJ1-1, with D possibly matching TRBD1 (6 bases). V lost 7 bases and J 11 bases, leaving 14 bases between the germline ends. This CDR3 region has 11 residues. Germline CDR1 SGHTA, CDR2 FQGNSA. CDR3 nucleotides: TGTGCCAGCACCCTTACAGGGCTGGCTTTCTTT. Amino acid sequence: CASTLTGLAFF.

This clonotype was counted many times. This rearrangement joins TRBV5-4 to TRBJ2-1, with 11 nucleotides matching TRBD2. Germline CDR1 is SGHNT and CDR2 is YYREEE (reference sequence). This CDR3 region has 17 residues. Trimming cost V 5 bases and J 4 bases; bases outside gene matches: 11. CDR3 nucleotide sequence: TGTGCCAGCAGGAACCCCACTAGCGGGAGAACTTACAATGAGCAGTTCTTC. Translating gives CASRNPTSGRTYNEQFF.

The chain has TRBV27 and TRBJ1-5; the D gene is possibly TRBD1 (5 bases). The germline V gene encodes CDR1 MNHEY and CDR2 SMNVEV (reference sequence). V was clipped by 6 bases and J by 3 bases, with 9 bases between them. CDR3 size: 13 residues. CDR3: CASRGRNNQPQHF. The CDR3 coding sequence is TGTGCCAGCAGGGGGCGTAACAATCAGCCCCAGCATTTT.

The chain recombines TRBV29-1 with TRBJ1-2; maybe TRBD1 (5 bases). Between the trimmed V and J ends, which lost 3 bases and 5 bases, there was a span of 13 bases. Germline CDR1 is SQVTM and CDR2 is ANQGSEA. CDR3 size: 13 residues. CDR3 nucleotide sequence: TGCAGCGTTGATCCGGGGACGACGTATGGCTACACCTTC. Protein: CSVDPGTTYGYTF.

The chain recombines TRBV24-1 with TRBJ2-5; D unresolved. V lost 3 bases, J lost 9 bases, and 13 bases lay in between. Germline CDR1 and CDR2: KGHDR and SFDVKD. CDR3 length: 13 residues. CDR3 protein: CATSDNVGIPQYF. The CDR3 DNA reads TGTGCCACCAGTGATAACGTCGGTATCCCCCAGTACTTC.

The genes are TRBV24-1 and TRBJ1-2, with D possibly matching TRBD1 (6 bases). CDR3 length: 16 amino acids. Germline loops: CDR1 KGHDR, CDR2 SFDVKD. Trimming stripped 4 bases from V and 5 bases from J, with 19 bases between. The CDR3 sequence: CATSDSNDRFGYGYTF. The CDR3 coding sequence is TGTGCCACCAGTGACAGTAACGACAGGTTTGGGTATGGCTACACCTTC.

V usage is TRBV25-1 and J usage is TRBJ2-2; 10 bases agree with TRBD2. The CDR3 loop spans 18 amino acids. J gave up 2 bases and V 4 bases, and 10 bases lay outside the gene matches. Looked up from germline, CDR1 is MGHDK and CDR2 is SYGVNS. CDR3 sequence reads: CASSVSGRRAINTGELFF. The CDR3 DNA is TGTGCCAGCAGTGTTAGCGGGAGGCGGGCTATTAACACCGGGGAGCTGTTTTTT.

The CDR3 DNA follows: TGTGCCAGCACCATCCAACAGGGATCCGCGGCCCAGCATTTT. Translated: CASTIQQGSAAQHF. J is TRBJ1-5 and V is TRBV2, with a tentative D call TRBD1 (6 bases). Germline loops: CDR1 SNHLY, CDR2 FYNNEI. The CDR3 runs to 14 residues. Trimming cost V 7 bases and J 11 bases, with 21 bases left between them.